This TCR beta chain was found in a study of shared clonotypes between healthy human individuals. The CDR3 contains 15 residues. Germline-derived CDR1 and CDR2 are SGHDT and YYEEEE. Trimming left V 1 base short and J 4 bases short, with 14 bases between. The method was immunoSEQ multiplex PCR; TCRdb's version includes in-frame clones alone and lacks a portion of them. The data hold about 2.2 million clones, with around 93% observed a single time. Whole-study findings and limits: On the whole, naive subsets had larger estimated richness than memory subsets had. Tissue TCR repertoires likely differ from these blood-only repertoires.

As defined, naive CD8 cells were CD45RO-negative and positively selected for CCR7, with terminally differentiated effector memory CD45RA+ cells excluded. A word on this clone: No antigen is known for it.

This receptor was taken from a man younger than 35 in good health. Some clones in this sample may be carry-over from other donors' samples. Sequencing used naive CD8+ T cells from PBMCs. The J gene is TRBJ1-2, the V gene TRBV5-6; D uncertain. The CDR3 loop is CASSLIVQITYGYTF. CDR3 sequence (DNA): TGTGCCAGCAGCTTGATAGTTCAGATCACCTATGGCTACACCTTC.